A selection of T cell receptor beta chains follows, all from one sample in a study of shared clonotypes between healthy human individuals. TCRdb's copy holds only in-frame clones and misses some; the assay was immunoSEQ multiplex PCR. The table includes approximately 530,000 clones, roughly 95% detected once. The sequenced sample consisted of naive CD4+ T cells sorted from blood. Receptor source: a young woman in good health. Each CDR3 is given with its conserved first and last residue. D genes are given only for firm matches. Clone size appears in some rows only: once, few, many, or a class for an expanded clone.

size: -; V: TRBV19; J: TRBJ1-3; D: -; DNA: TGTGCCAGTACCCCAGGCTTGTTATCTGGAAACACCATATATTTT; CDR3: CASTPGLLSGNTIYF
size: -; V: TRBV28; J: TRBJ1-2; D: -; DNA: TGTGCCAGCAGTTCAGCACAGGGAGATGGCTACACCTTC; CDR3: CASSSAQGDGYTF
size: -; V: TRBV2; J: TRBJ2-7; D: -; DNA: TGTGCCAGCCTGGGAAGCGAGCAACAGTACTTC; CDR3: CASLGSEQQYF
size: once; V: TRBV28; J: TRBJ1-1; D: -; DNA: TGTGCCAGCAACCCGGGCGGGGGTTTTGGTTGGACTGAAGCTTTCTTT; CDR3: CASNPGGGFGWTEAFF
size: once; V: TRBV11-2; J: TRBJ2-1; D: TRBD2; DNA: TGTGCCAGCAGCTTAGGACTAGCGGCATACAATGAGCAGTTCTTC; CDR3: CASSLGLAAYNEQFF
size: -; V: TRBV28; J: TRBJ1-4; D: -; DNA: TGTGCCAGCAGGGGCCGTAATGAAAAACTGTTTTTT; CDR3: CASRGRNEKLFF
size: -; V: TRBV28; J: TRBJ1-2; D: TRBD1; DNA: TGTGCCAGTAGGGACAGCGGACCGAAGAACTATGGCTACACCTTC; CDR3: CASRDSGPKNYGYTF
size: -; V: TRBV6-1; J: TRBJ2-1; D: TRBD2; DNA: TGTGCCAGCAGTGAATTTCGCGGGAGGCCTTACAATGAGCAGTTCTTC; CDR3: CASSEFRGRPYNEQFF
size: -; V: TRBV5-1; J: TRBJ2-1; D: -; DNA: TGCGCCAGCAGCTTGGCCTCGGGCGGGGGCCATGAGCAGTTCTTC; CDR3: CASSLASGGGHEQFF
size: -; V: TRBV6-1; J: TRBJ1-3; D: -; DNA: TGTGCCAGCAGTGAAAATCCCTCCTCTGGAAACACCATATATTTT; CDR3: CASSENPSSGNTIYF
size: few; V: TRBV6-1; J: TRBJ2-7; D: -; DNA: TGTGCCTGCCTGGGTCTCCTCAACGAGCAGTACTTC; CDR3: CACLGLLNEQYF
size: -; V: TRBV10-3; J: TRBJ1-2; D: -; DNA: TGTGCCATCACCCAAACAGAAATGGAGGGCTACACCTTC; CDR3: CAITQTEMEGYTF
size: -; V: TRBV29-1; J: TRBJ2-3; D: TRBD2; DNA: TGCAGCGTTGCTAGCGGGAGCTCAAGCACAGATACGCAGTATTTT; CDR3: CSVASGSSSTDTQYF
size: once; V: TRBV29-1; J: TRBJ2-4; D: -; DNA: TGCAGCGTTGGCCCCCCGGGGACCAACATTCAGTACTTC; CDR3: CSVGPPGTNIQYF
size: -; V: TRBV10-3; J: TRBJ1-1; D: -; DNA: TGTGCCATCAGTGATGGGGTCCGGAGTGAAGCTTTCTTT; CDR3: CAISDGVRSEAFF
size: once; V: TRBV15; J: TRBJ1-2; D: -; DNA: TGTGCCACCAGCAGAGTGGGCAGTTTTAACTATGGCTACACCTTC; CDR3: CATSRVGSFNYGYTF
size: -; V: TRBV2; J: TRBJ1-1; D: TRBD1; DNA: TGTGCCAGCAACTTTGACAGGGGGCTAGGTGAAGCTTTCTTT; CDR3: CASNFDRGLGEAFF
size: once; V: TRBV6-1; J: TRBJ1-5; D: -; DNA: TGTGCCAGCAGCGAATTGGGACTCCTTAGCAATCAGCCCCAGCATTTT; CDR3: CASSELGLLSNQPQHF
size: -; V: TRBV7-8; J: TRBJ2-7; D: -; DNA: TGTGCCAGCAGCTACCCAGGGGACGAGCAGTACTTC; CDR3: CASSYPGDEQYF
size: -; V: TRBV28; J: TRBJ2-7; D: -; DNA: TGTGCCAGCAGTTTGGCGGCGGAACCGACAGAAACCTACGAGCAGTACTTC; CDR3: CASSLAAEPTETYEQYF
size: -; V: TRBV5-1; J: TRBJ1-3; D: -; DNA: TGCGCCAGCAGCTTGGGGGACGTCCACTCAGGAAACACCATATATTTT; CDR3: CASSLGDVHSGNTIYF
size: -; V: TRBV6-1; J: TRBJ1-6; D: -; DNA: TGTGCCAGCAGTGGAAATTCACGCCTCCACTTT; CDR3: CASSGNSRLHF
size: -; V: TRBV5-1; J: TRBJ2-6; D: -; DNA: TGCGCCAGCAGCCGGACAGTGGCAATCCGGGACAAGACGCGCGGGGCCAACGTCCTGACTTTC; CDR3: CASSRTVAIRDKTRGANVLTF
size: -; V: TRBV19; J: TRBJ2-1; D: -; DNA: TGTGCCAGTAGTACCCCGGGCCAGCAGTTCTTC; CDR3: CASSTPGQQFF
size: -; V: TRBV11-2; J: TRBJ1-6; D: TRBD1; DNA: TGTGCCAGCAGCGTGACAGGGACCGGCTCACCCCTCCACTTT; CDR3: CASSVTGTGSPLHF
size: -; V: TRBV5-6; J: TRBJ2-2; D: -; DNA: TGTGCCAGCAGCTTGGGGGCTCGGAGAGGCGGGGAGCTGTTTTTT; CDR3: CASSLGARRGGELFF
size: -; V: TRBV6-5; J: TRBJ2-7; D: TRBD1; DNA: TGTGCCAGCCGCAAGGGGACAGGGGTTCGCGAGCAGTACTTC; CDR3: CASRKGTGVREQYF
size: -; V: TRBV7-6; J: TRBJ2-7; D: TRBD2; DNA: TGTGCCAGCAGCTTCGGACTAGCGGGAGATTCCGAGCAGTACTTC; CDR3: CASSFGLAGDSEQYF
size: -; V: TRBV5-1; J: TRBJ2-7; D: -; DNA: TGCGCCAGCAATAGTGGGAGGAGCTCCTACGAGCAGTACTTC; CDR3: CASNSGRSSYEQYF
size: -; V: TRBV19; J: TRBJ1-5; D: TRBD1; DNA: TGTGCCATCAGCGCCACTCCACAGGGGCGCAATCAGCCCCAGCATTTT; CDR3: CAISATPQGRNQPQHF
size: -; V: TRBV6-5; J: TRBJ2-3; D: TRBD1; DNA: TGTGCCAGCAGAAAGACAGGGGGGGATACGCAGTATTTT; CDR3: CASRKTGGDTQYF
size: -; V: TRBV10-3; J: TRBJ2-1; D: TRBD2; DNA: TGTGCCATCAGTGATGGAAGCGGGAGCTCCTACAATGAGCAGTTCTTC; CDR3: CAISDGSGSSYNEQFF
size: -; V: TRBV5-1; J: TRBJ2-7; D: TRBD2; DNA: TGCGCCAGCAGCCTAACTAGCGGGAGTTTCGGCGAGCAGTACTTC; CDR3: CASSLTSGSFGEQYF
size: -; V: TRBV9; J: TRBJ1-2; D: -; DNA: TGTGCCAGCAGCGTATCCCTCGGCGAGTCCTATGGCTACACCTTC; CDR3: CASSVSLGESYGYTF
size: -; V: TRBV18; J: TRBJ1-4; D: -; DNA: TGTGCCAGCTCACCTACGACAGGACCTAATGAAAAACTGTTTTTT; CDR3: CASSPTTGPNEKLFF
size: -; V: TRBV11-2; J: TRBJ2-2; D: -; DNA: TGTGCCAGCAGCCGCACCAGCGGAGCGAACACCGGGGAGCTGTTTTTT; CDR3: CASSRTSGANTGELFF
size: -; V: TRBV9; J: TRBJ2-1; D: TRBD1; DNA: TGTGCCAGCAGCGCCTGGACAGGGTTGTACAATGAGCAGTTCTTC; CDR3: CASSAWTGLYNEQFF
size: -; V: TRBV7-3; J: TRBJ1-5; D: TRBD1; DNA: TGTGCCAGCAGCCAGACAGGGACCCACCCCTTGGGTCAGCCCCAGCATTTT; CDR3: CASSQTGTHPLGQPQHF
size: -; V: TRBV19; J: TRBJ1-5; D: -; DNA: TGTGCCAGTAGGTACCGCCGAGGGTCTACGGTTGCCAGCAATCAGCCCCAGCATTTT; CDR3: CASRYRRGSTVASNQPQHF
size: -; V: TRBV20-1; J: TRBJ1-2; D: -; DNA: TGCAGTGCTAGAGATTTGGGCGGCTACACCTTC; CDR3: CSARDLGGYTF